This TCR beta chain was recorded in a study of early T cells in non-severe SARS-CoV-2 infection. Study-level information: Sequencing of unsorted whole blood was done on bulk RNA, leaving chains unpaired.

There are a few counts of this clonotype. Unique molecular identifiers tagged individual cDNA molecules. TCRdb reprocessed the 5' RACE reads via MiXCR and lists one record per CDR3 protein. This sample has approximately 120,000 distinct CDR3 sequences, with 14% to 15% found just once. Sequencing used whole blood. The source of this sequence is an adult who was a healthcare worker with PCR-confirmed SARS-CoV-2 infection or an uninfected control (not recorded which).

For the CDR3, the DNA is TGTGCCATCAGTGAGTCATGGGCTAGCGGGGGGCCCAATGAGCAGTTCTTC. It specifies CAISESWASGGPNEQFF. The chain is built from TRBV10-3 and TRBJ2-1; 11 positions match TRBD2. CDR1 ENHRY and CDR2 SYGVKD come from the germline V gene. The CDR3 loop spans 17 amino acids. The ends lost 0 bases at V and 6 bases at J; junction bases unmatched: 7.